The entry that follows covers one T cell receptor (beta chain) sequence. No antigen is known for it. Treatment indicated: 10-day PBMC culture with coronavirus spike peptide pools or control peptides (ViraFEST assay). These data come from a study of vaccination and CD4 T cells after COVID-19. Findings of the study overall: Median SARS-CoV-2-reactive clonotype numbers rose nonsignificantly, roughly 20 to 40.

Cultured CD4+ T cells had their DNA profiled by the Oncomine TCR Beta short-read assay. MiXCR, applied by TCRdb to the PCR reads, yields one record per CDR3 protein. The sample holds some 10,000 distinct CDR3 sequences, 50% to 70% seen once. Sequences were obtained from CD4+ T cells from blood, cultured in vitro. The source of this sequence is a human donor who had recovered from COVID-19.

This CDR3 is CASGQGVSEQFF. CDR3 coding DNA: TGTGCCAGCGGACAGGGGGTGAGTGAGCAGTTCTTC. The chain links TRBV12-3 or TRBV12-4 to TRBJ2-1; TRBD1 aligns across 10 bases. This CDR3 is 12 amino acids long. Trimming at V came to 8 bases and at J to 9 bases, leaving 4 bases not matched to a gene.